A selection of T cell receptor beta chains follows, all from one sample in a study of T cells in Graves' hyperthyroidism and ophthalmopathy. TCRdb itself ran the multiplex PCR reads through MiXCR, one entry per CDR3 protein. The sample carries about 480,000 distinct CDR3 sequences, under 15% recorded once. Source material: blood. These receptors all come from a woman in her late teens or twenties with Graves' hyperthyroidism. CDR3s include the opening cysteine and the closing phenylalanine or tryptophan. A D gene is named only where the DNA matches it firmly. Only some rows state a clone size, as once, few, many or a class for expanded clones.

D,size,J,V,DNA,CDR3
.,many,TRBJ1-6,TRBV30,TGTGCCTGGAGTGTAAGAGGGCAGGGGCTTTCACCCCTCCACTTT,CAWSVRGQGLSPLHF
.,few,TRBJ1-2,TRBV27,TGTGCCAGCAGCCCTACCGAGGGTTATGGCTACACCTTC,CASSPTEGYGYTF
.,many,TRBJ1-4,TRBV19,TGTGCCAGTAGTATGGGGTATGGGTCTGAAAAACTGTTTTTT,CASSMGYGSEKLFF
.,few,TRBJ1-1,TRBV27,TGTGCCAGCCTAGGGGTGAACACTGAAGCTTTCTTT,CASLGVNTEAFF
.,many,TRBJ1-2,TRBV29-1,TGCAGCGTTGCTGGTGACTACTACACCTTC,CSVAGDYYTF
TRBD2,.,TRBJ2-2,TRBV4-1,TGCGCCAGCAGCCAAGGAGCGGGACCTCTGGGGGAGCTGTTTTTT,CASSQGAGPLGELFF
TRBD2,few,TRBJ2-4,TRBV3-1,TGTGCCAGCAGCCTCTCCCTGGCTAGCGGTCAAAACATTCAGTACTTC,CASSLSLASGQNIQYF
.,few,TRBJ2-1,TRBV6-1,TGTGCCAGCAGCTCTGAGGCAGGTACCTACAATGAGCAGTTCTTC,CASSSEAGTYNEQFF
.,many,TRBJ2-3,TRBV20-1,TGCAGTGCTAGATGGACTATCACAACCCCTAGCACAGATACGCAGTATTTT,CSARWTITTPSTDTQYF
.,many,TRBJ1-5,TRBV28,TGTGCCAGCAGCGTTCAGGGGTTTTTCGGCAATCAGCCCCAGCATTTT,CASSVQGFFGNQPQHF
TRBD1,few,TRBJ2-7,TRBV30,TGTGCCTGGAGTGGGACGGGACAGGGCGCGGTCGAGCAGTACTTC,CAWSGTGQGAVEQYF
.,few,TRBJ2-5,TRBV11-1,TGTGCCAGCAGCTTAGCGGGGGGGGGGGCGAGCGGGACCCAGTACTTC,CASSLAGGGASGTQYF
TRBD1,many,TRBJ2-1,TRBV24-1,TGTGCCACCCAAGTGACCGGGACAGGTACCAATGAGCAGTTCTTC,CATQVTGTGTNEQFF
TRBD1,.,TRBJ1-5,TRBV6-4,TGTGCCGGCCCCGCAGGGGGCTCTCAGCCCCAGCATTTT,CAGPAGGSQPQHF
.,few,TRBJ2-5,TRBV3-1,TGTGCCAGCAGCCAAGCTCCCCAAGAGACCCAGTACTTC,CASSQAPQETQYF
TRBD2,.,TRBJ2-7,TRBV7-2,TGTGCCAGCAGCTTAGTTGGCGGGAGGGACCGCTCCTACGAGCAGTACTTC,CASSLVGGRDRSYEQYF
.,.,TRBJ1-6,TRBV4-2,TGTGCCAGCTGCCGAGAGTCGACGGACCATAATTCACCCCTCCACTTT,CASCRESTDHNSPLHF
TRBD1,many,TRBJ2-7,TRBV29-1,TGCAGCGTTGAAGGGGACAGGGAGTCCTACGAGCAGTACTTC,CSVEGDRESYEQYF
TRBD2,.,TRBJ2-1,TRBV5-1,TGTGCCAGCAGCTTGAGCGGGAGACCCTACAATGAGCAGTTCTTC,CASSLSGRPYNEQFF
.,many,TRBJ2-1,TRBV9,TGTGCCAGCAGCCTACAGGGAGATGGATACAATGAGCAGTTCTTC,CASSLQGDGYNEQFF
.,few,TRBJ1-3,TRBV7-6,TGTGCCTCGCGGGGCTCCTACTCTGGAAACACCATATATTTT,CASRGSYSGNTIYF
TRBD1,.,TRBJ2-1,TRBV19,TGTGCCAGTAGTGGGTCAGGGGGTTTTTATGAGCAGTTCTTC,CASSGSGGFYEQFF
TRBD1,few,TRBJ1-2,TRBV30,TGTGCCTGGAGCCGTAAGGGGGCCCAGGGAGGCTACACCTTC,CAWSRKGAQGGYTF
TRBD2,many,TRBJ2-3,TRBV7-3,TGTGCCAGCAGCGCAGCTCTAGCGGGAGAAACAGATACGCAGTATTTT,CASSAALAGETDTQYF
.,few,TRBJ1-6,TRBV25-1,TGTGCCAGCAGTCTCGCATGGGCTAGGTCACCCCTCCACTTT,CASSLAWARSPLHF
.,many,TRBJ1-1,TRBV2,TGTGCCAGCAGTGAAGCTGAGAGGGCTTTCTTT,CASSEAERAFF
.,few,TRBJ2-7,TRBV5-1,TGCGCCAGCAGCTCAGGGATCGGGTACGAGCAGTACTTC,CASSSGIGYEQYF
.,many,TRBJ2-7,TRBV27,TGTGCCAGCAGGACGTCCTCCCCCTACGAGCAGTACTTC,CASRTSSPYEQYF
.,few,TRBJ2-1,TRBV10-3,TGTGCCATCAGTGAGTCTCAGGGGATCAATGAGCAGTTCTTC,CAISESQGINEQFF
TRBD1,many,TRBJ1-2,TRBV11-3,TGTGCCAGCAGCTTAAGAAGTCCCACAGGGGAGTTAGGCTACACCTTC,CASSLRSPTGELGYTF
.,few,TRBJ2-2,TRBV4-1,TGCGCCAGCATCCAAGCGCCAGGGTTCACCGGGGAGCTGTTTTTT,CASIQAPGFTGELFF
.,.,TRBJ2-3,TRBV7-3,TGTGCCAGCAGCTCGACGGGACTGGGTGAGACAGATACGCAGTATTTT,CASSSTGLGETDTQYF
TRBD2,many,TRBJ2-1,TRBV7-2,TGTGCCAGCAGCTTAGAACTAGCGGGAGGTTACAATGAGCAGTTCTTC,CASSLELAGGYNEQFF
.,few,TRBJ1-4,TRBV27,TGTGCCAGCAGTTCGGGTTGGGGTGGAGAAAAACTGTTTTTT,CASSSGWGGEKLFF
.,.,TRBJ1-2,TRBV6-2/TRBV6-3,TGTGCCAGCAGTTACTCCGACTCCTACTATGGCTACACCTTC,CASSYSDSYYGYTF
TRBD2,many,TRBJ2-7,TRBV10-3,TGTGCCATGGGCCTGAGCGGGAGAAACCACGAGCAGTACTTC,CAMGLSGRNHEQYF
.,many,TRBJ1-1,TRBV27,TGTGCCAGCAGTTTAAATGGAGAGAACACTGAAGCTTTCTTT,CASSLNGENTEAFF
.,many,TRBJ2-2,TRBV29-1,TGCAGCGTTGAAGGGGAGAGACCTACGAACACCGGGGAGCTGTTTTTT,CSVEGERPTNTGELFF
TRBD2,many,TRBJ2-5,TRBV12-3/TRBV12-4,TGTGCCAGCAGTTTCCGGGAGGACCCCCAAGAGACCCAGTACTTC,CASSFREDPQETQYF
TRBD1,few,TRBJ1-2,TRBV9,TGTGCCAGCAGCGGGGGACAGGGGTTCTTGTATGGCTACACCTTC,CASSGGQGFLYGYTF
.,many,TRBJ1-2,TRBV6-1,TGTGCCAGCAGTCCTGGCGGTGGGAAGGGCTACACCTTC,CASSPGGGKGYTF
.,once,TRBJ2-1,TRBV7-2,TGTGCCAGCAGGCCCGACACCAGCTCCTACAATGAGCAGTTCTTC,CASRPDTSSYNEQFF
TRBD1,.,TRBJ2-5,TRBV7-3,TGTGCCAGCAGAACCAGTCCGGGACAGCAAGAGACCCAGTGCTTC,CASRTSPGQQETQCF
.,.,TRBJ2-4,TRBV5-1,TGCGCCAGCAGCTTTTACGGGGGAGACAAAAACATTCAGTACTTC,CASSFYGGDKNIQYF
TRBD2,many,TRBJ2-2,TRBV2,TGTGCCAGCAGCCAAGGACTAGCGGGAGTTTCCGGGGAGCTGTTTTTT,CASSQGLAGVSGELFF
TRBD1,many,TRBJ2-7,TRBV19,TGTGCCAGTAGGTTACGGGACAGGGACTACGAGCAGTACTTC,CASRLRDRDYEQYF
.,many,TRBJ1-1,TRBV19,TGTGCCAGTAGTATCCACGGATACACTGAAGCTTTCTTT,CASSIHGYTEAFF
.,many,TRBJ2-1,TRBV20-1,TGCAGTGCTAGAGAAGTCGGATACTCCTACAATGAGCAGTTCTTC,CSAREVGYSYNEQFF
.,many,TRBJ1-2,TRBV11-1,TGTGCCAGCAGCTTAGGGAGGAATGGCTACACCTTC,CASSLGRNGYTF